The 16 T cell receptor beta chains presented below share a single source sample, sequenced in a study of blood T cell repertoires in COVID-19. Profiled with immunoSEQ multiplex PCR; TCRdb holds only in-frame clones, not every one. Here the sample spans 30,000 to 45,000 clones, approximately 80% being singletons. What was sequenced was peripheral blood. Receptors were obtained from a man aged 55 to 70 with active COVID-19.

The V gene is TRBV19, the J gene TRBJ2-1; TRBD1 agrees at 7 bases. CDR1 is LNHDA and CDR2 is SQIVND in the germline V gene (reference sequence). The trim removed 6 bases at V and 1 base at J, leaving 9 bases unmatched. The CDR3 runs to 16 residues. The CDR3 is CASRGQHRASYNEQFF. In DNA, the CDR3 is TGTGCCAGTAGGGGACAGCATCGAGCGTCCTACAATGAGCAGTTCTTC.

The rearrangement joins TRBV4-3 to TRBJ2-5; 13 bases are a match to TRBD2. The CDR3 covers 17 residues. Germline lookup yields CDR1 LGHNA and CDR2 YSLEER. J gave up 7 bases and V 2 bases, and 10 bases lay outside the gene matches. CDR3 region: CASSQPGLAGDLGTQYF. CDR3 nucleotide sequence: TGCGCCAGCAGCCAACCCGGACTAGCGGGAGACCTTGGGACCCAGTACTTC.

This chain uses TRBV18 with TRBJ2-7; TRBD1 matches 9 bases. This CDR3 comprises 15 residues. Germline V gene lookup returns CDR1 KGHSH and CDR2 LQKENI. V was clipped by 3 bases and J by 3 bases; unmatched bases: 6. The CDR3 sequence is CASSPPGQGSYEQYF. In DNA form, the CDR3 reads TGTGCCAGCTCACCCCCGGGACAGGGTAGCTACGAGCAGTACTTC.

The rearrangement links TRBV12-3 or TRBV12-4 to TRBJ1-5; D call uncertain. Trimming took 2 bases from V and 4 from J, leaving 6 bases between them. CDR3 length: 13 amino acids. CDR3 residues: CASSLLANQPQHF. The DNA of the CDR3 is TGTGCCAGCAGTTTATTGGCAAATCAGCCCCAGCATTTT.

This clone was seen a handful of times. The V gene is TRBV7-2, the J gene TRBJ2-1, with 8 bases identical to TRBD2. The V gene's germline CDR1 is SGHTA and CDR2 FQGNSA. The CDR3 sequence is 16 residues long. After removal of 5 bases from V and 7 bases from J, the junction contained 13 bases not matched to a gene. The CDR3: CASSILAGGAGNEQFF. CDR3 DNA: TGTGCCAGCAGCATCCTAGCGGGCGGAGCCGGGAATGAGCAGTTCTTC.

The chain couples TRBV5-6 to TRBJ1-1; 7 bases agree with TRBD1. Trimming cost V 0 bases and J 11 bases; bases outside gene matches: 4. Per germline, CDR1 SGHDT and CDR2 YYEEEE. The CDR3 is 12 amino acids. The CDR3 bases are TGTGCCAGCAGCTTGGAAGGGACAGATGCTTTCTTT. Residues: CASSLEGTDAFF. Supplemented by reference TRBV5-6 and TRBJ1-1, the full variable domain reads DAGVTQSPTHLIKTRGQQVTLRCSPKSGHDTVSWYQQALGQGPQFIFQYYEEEERQRGNFPDRFSGHQFPNYSSELNVNALLLGDSALYLCASSLEGTDAFFGQGTRLTVV.

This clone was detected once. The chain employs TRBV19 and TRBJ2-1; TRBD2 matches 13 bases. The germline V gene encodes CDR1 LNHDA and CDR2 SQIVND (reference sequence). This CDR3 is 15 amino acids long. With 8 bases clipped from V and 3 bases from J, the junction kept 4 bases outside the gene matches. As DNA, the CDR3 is TGTGCCAGTGGGACTAGCGGGATGATCTACAATGAGCAGTTCTTC. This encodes CASGTSGMIYNEQFF.

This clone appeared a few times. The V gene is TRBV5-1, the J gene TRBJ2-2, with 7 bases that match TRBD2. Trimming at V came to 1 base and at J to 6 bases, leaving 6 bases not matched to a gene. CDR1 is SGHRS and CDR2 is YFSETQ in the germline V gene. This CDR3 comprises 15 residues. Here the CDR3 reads CASSLRTSEAGELFF. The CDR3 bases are TGCGCCAGCAGCTTGAGAACTAGCGAGGCCGGGGAGCTGTTTTTT.

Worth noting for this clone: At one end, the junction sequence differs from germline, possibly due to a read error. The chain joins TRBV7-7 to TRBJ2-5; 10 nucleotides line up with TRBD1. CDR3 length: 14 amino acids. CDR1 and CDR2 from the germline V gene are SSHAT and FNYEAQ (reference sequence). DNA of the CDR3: TGTGCTAGCAGCATGGACAGGGGGGAGAGGACCCAGTACTTC. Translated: CASSMDRGERTQYF.

The CDR3 is CASSELQGNTGELFF. As DNA, the CDR3 is TGTGCCAGCAGTGAGCTACAGGGTAACACCGGGGAGCTGTTTTTT. The rearrangement uses TRBV6-1 and TRBJ2-2, with D perhaps TRBD1 (6 bases). This CDR3 has 15 residues. V was shortened by 3 bases and J by 2 bases, with 10 bases between the two germline ends. Germline loops: CDR1 MNHNS, CDR2 SASEGT.

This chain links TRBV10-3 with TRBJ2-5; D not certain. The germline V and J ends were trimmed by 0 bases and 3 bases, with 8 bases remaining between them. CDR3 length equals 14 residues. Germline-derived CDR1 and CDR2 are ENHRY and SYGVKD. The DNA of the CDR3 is TGTGCCATCAGTGAGTCGAACAATAAAGAGACCCAGTACTTC. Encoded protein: CAISESNNKETQYF.

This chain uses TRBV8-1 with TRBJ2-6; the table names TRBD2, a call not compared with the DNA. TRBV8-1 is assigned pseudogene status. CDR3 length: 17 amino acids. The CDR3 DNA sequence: TGTGGCAGTCCGCCCACTGATAGCCACAAGTCGGGCAACGTCCTGACTTTC. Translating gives CGSPPTDSHKSGNVLTF.

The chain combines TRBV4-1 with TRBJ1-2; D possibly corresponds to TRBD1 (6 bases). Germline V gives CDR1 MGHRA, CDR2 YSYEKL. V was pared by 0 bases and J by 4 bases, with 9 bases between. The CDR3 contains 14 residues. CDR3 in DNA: TGCGCCAGCAGCCAAGAACAGGGCCGCTATGGCTACACCTTC. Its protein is CASSQEQGRYGYTF.

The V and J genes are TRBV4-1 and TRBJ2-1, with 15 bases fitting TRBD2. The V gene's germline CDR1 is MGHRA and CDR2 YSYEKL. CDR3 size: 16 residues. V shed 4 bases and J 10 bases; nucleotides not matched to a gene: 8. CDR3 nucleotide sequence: TGCGCCAGCAGCCGCCTGGGACTAGCGGGAGGTGGGGAGCAGTTCTTC. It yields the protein CASSRLGLAGGGEQFF.

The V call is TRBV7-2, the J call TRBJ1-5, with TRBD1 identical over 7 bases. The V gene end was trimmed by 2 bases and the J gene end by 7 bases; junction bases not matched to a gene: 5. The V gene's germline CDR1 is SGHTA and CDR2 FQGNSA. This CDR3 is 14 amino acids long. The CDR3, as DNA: TGTGCCAGCAGCTTACGACAGGGAGCGCAGCCCCAGCATTTT. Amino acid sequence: CASSLRQGAQPQHF.

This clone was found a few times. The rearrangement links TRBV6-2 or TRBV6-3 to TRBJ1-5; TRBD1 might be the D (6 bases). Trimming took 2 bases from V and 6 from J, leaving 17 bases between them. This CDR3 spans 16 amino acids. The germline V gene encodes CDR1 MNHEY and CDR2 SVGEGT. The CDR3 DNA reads TGTGCCAGCAGTTACCGGGCTACAGGGTCTGGTCAGCCCCAGCATTTT. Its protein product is CASSYRATGSGQPQHF.